A single sample gave rise to the 25 T cell receptor beta chains below, sequenced in a study of regulatory T cells in long-lasting Graves disease. Investigators prepared the TCR beta libraries by applying iRepertoire HTBI primers and Arm-PCR of CDR3 regions. TCRdb re-called the multiplex PCR reads with MiXCR, one entry per CDR3 protein. The sample has about 440,000 distinct CDR3 sequences; under 15% are singletons. Regarding time point: newly diagnosed GD, antithyroid drugs for less than 3 months. PBMC-derived RNA was used for the TCR library. The data also belong to a second study, concerning T cells in Graves' hyperthyroidism and ophthalmopathy.

This sample comprised peripheral blood mononuclear cells (PBMCs), obtained at new diagnosis, from a patient treated with antithyroid drugs. These receptors were obtained from a woman aged 25 to 39 with Graves disease.

This clonotype has at least ten counts. The chain links TRBV13 to TRBJ2-3; TRBD2 matches 10 bases. Per the germline V gene, CDR1 is PRHDT and CDR2 is FYEKMQ (reference sequence). V lost 8 bases, J lost 4 bases, and 15 bases stayed unmatched. This CDR3 has 17 residues. As DNA, the CDR3 is TGTGCCAGCCGGTATCTAGCGGGAGTTTCCGGCGCAGATACGCAGTATTTT. Protein sequence: CASRYLAGVSGADTQYF.

This clonotype appeared many times. The chain carries TRBV12-3 or TRBV12-4 and TRBJ2-4; 7 nucleotides line up with TRBD1. CDR3 size: 14 residues. Trimming removed 1 base from V and 5 bases from J; junction bases left unmatched: 2. The CDR3: CASSLGQGENIQYF. In DNA, the CDR3 is TGTGCCAGCAGTTTAGGGCAGGGGGAAAACATTCAGTACTTC.

This chain links TRBV11-3 with TRBJ2-5, with D unresolved. The CDR3 loop spans 15 amino acids. Germline-derived CDR1 and CDR2 are SGHNT and YENEEA. The V gene lost 5 bases and the J gene lost 4 bases, with 17 bases spanning the gap. The CDR3 region has the DNA TGTGCCAGCAGCGACCGGTGGCATCCCCCAGAGACCCAGTACTTC. This gives the protein CASSDRWHPPETQYF.

This clonotype was observed at least ten times. This chain uses TRBV2 with TRBJ1-2; no reliable D call. This CDR3 region has 14 residues. Germline V gives CDR1 SNHLY, CDR2 FYNNEI. Between the trimmed V and J ends, which lost 5 bases and 2 bases, there was a span of 12 bases. The CDR3 nucleotides read TGTGCCAGCAGTCCGCGGACTATAAACTATGGCTACACCTTC. This gives the protein CASSPRTINYGYTF.

V is TRBV5-5 and J is TRBJ1-5, with D perhaps matching TRBD1 (5 bases). This CDR3 contains 18 residues. The V gene lost 4 bases and the J gene lost 0 bases, with 20 bases spanning the gap. The V gene's germline CDR1 is SGHKS and CDR2 YYEKEE (reference sequence). CDR3 DNA: TGTGCCAGCAGCGGGGGGGGAGGGTTTACTTATAGCAATCAGCCCCAGCATTTT. This gives the protein CASSGGGGFTYSNQPQHF.

The V and J genes are TRBV5-5 and TRBJ2-5, with TRBD2 matching 10 bases. The CDR3 spans 17 residues. The V gene end was trimmed by 3 bases and the J gene end by 5 bases; junction bases not matched to a gene: 13. Germline V CDR1 and CDR2: SGHKS, YYEKEE (reference sequence). The CDR3 sequence: CASSSPPGTSEVETQYF. DNA for the CDR3: TGTGCCAGCAGCTCCCCTCCCGGGACTAGCGAGGTGGAGACCCAGTACTTC.

Details on this clonotype: It may be a read error: a sequence one base away is much more abundant. The chain employs TRBV6-1 and TRBJ1-4; D not certain. CDR1 MNHNS and CDR2 SASEGT come from the germline V gene. This CDR3 region has 12 residues. V lost 6 bases to trimming and J lost 4 bases, with 6 bases between them. The CDR3 loop reads CASSALNEKLFF. CDR3 sequence (DNA): TGTGCCAGCAGCGCCCTTAATGAAAAACTGTTTTTT.

This clonotype turned up a few times. The V and J genes are TRBV6-1 and TRBJ2-3, with D possibly being TRBD2 (6 bases). Germline CDR1 and CDR2: MNHNS and SASEGT. Trimming left V 3 bases short and J 1 base short, with 11 bases between. The CDR3 contains 15 residues. The CDR3 coding sequence is TGTGCCAGCAGTGATCAAGCGGGCCGCACAGATACGCAGTATTTT. Its translation is CASSDQAGRTDTQYF.

This clonotype was counted between two and nine times. This chain joins TRBV30 and TRBJ1-5; possible D gene TRBD1, 5 bases. This CDR3 has 13 residues. With 0 bases removed from V and 6 bases from J, the gap between germline ends came to 9 bases. Germline values: CDR1 GTSNPN, CDR2 SVGIG (reference sequence). CDR3 loop: CAWSVEGRQPQHF. The CDR3 bases are TGTGCCTGGAGTGTGGAGGGGCGTCAGCCCCAGCATTTT.

The rearrangement links TRBV6-1 to TRBJ2-4; D gene unclear. Germline values: CDR1 MNHNS, CDR2 SASEGT. The length of the CDR3 is 12 residues. The V gene lost 10 bases and the J gene lost 4 bases, with 11 bases spanning the gap. DNA for the CDR3: TGTGCCACACGGGCAAATAAAAACATTCAGTACTTC. Encoded protein: CATRANKNIQYF.

This clonotype was detected only a few times. This chain connects TRBV20-1 to TRBJ1-2, with a tentative D call TRBD1 (5 bases). This CDR3 is 14 amino acids long. The V end was cut by 3 bases, the J end by 7 bases, with 18 bases between. Germline V gene data show CDR1 as DFQATT and CDR2 as SNEGSKA (reference sequence). In nucleotides, the CDR3 is TGCAGTGCTAGTGGCGGGGCTCCCTTGGGTGGCTACACCTTC. Amino acids: CSASGGAPLGGYTF.

This clonotype showed up many times. The chain recombines TRBV20-1 with TRBJ2-1; 10 bases agree with TRBD2. With V trimmed by 5 bases and J by 0 bases, 1 base remained unmatched. Germline V gene data show CDR1 as DFQATT and CDR2 as SNEGSKA (reference sequence). This CDR3 is built from 14 residues. CDR3 sequence: CSAERGGSYNEQFF. CDR3 coding DNA: TGCAGTGCTGAGCGGGGGGGCTCCTACAATGAGCAGTTCTTC.

This clonotype has at least ten counts. The chain recombines TRBV18 with TRBJ2-5, with D possibly matching TRBD1 (6 bases). CDR3 length: 14 amino acids. Trimming cost V 2 bases and J 2 bases, with 9 bases left between them. Germline V gene sequence: CDR1 KGHSH, CDR2 LQKENI. This CDR3 is CASSPSGQQETQYF. In DNA form, the CDR3 reads TGTGCCAGCTCACCAAGTGGACAGCAAGAGACCCAGTACTTC. The full variable domain, its missing parts supplied by reference TRBV18 and TRBJ2-5, is NAGVMQNPRHLVRRRGQEARLRCSPMKGHSHVYWYRQLPEEGLKFMVYLQKENIIDESGMPKERFSAEFPKEGPSILRIQQVVRGDSAAYFCASSPSGQQETQYFGPGTRLLVL.

This clonotype is a singleton in its sample. A far larger clone lies a single base away; this is likely a read error. This chain links TRBV9 with TRBJ2-1; D not resolved. This CDR3 contains 11 residues. Trimming pared 4 bases from V and 13 bases from J, leaving 12 bases between. CDR1 SGDLS and CDR2 YYNGEE come from the germline V gene. CDR3 in amino acids: CASSSGETQFF. CDR3 DNA sequence: TGTGCCAGCAGCAGTGGTGAGACCCAGTTCTTC.

The CDR3 here is CASSNLAGAGETQYF. The DNA of the CDR3 is TGTGCCAGTAGTAACCTAGCGGGGGCAGGGGAGACCCAGTACTTC. The genes are TRBV19 and TRBJ2-5, with 10 bases that match TRBD2. CDR1 is LNHDA and CDR2 is SQIVND in the germline V gene (reference sequence). The CDR3 contains 15 residues. Trimming cost V 4 bases and J 5 bases; bases outside gene matches: 7.

This clonotype was observed a few times. The V and J genes are TRBV27 and TRBJ2-7, with 9 bases that match TRBD1. V shed 6 bases, J shed 4 bases, and the junction held 7 bases outside the gene matches. Germline V gene data show CDR1 as MNHEY and CDR2 as SMNVEV (reference sequence). The CDR3 loop spans 14 amino acids. CDR3 sequence (DNA): TGTGCCAGCAGATGGGGACAGGGTACATACGAGCAGTACTTC. This translates into CASRWGQGTYEQYF.

This clonotype was detected ten times or more. In nucleotides, the CDR3 is TGTGCCAGCAGTTACTCGGCGGACAGGGCGGGAGGGGCCTACGAGCAGTACTTC. It is translated as CASSYSADRAGGAYEQYF. The chain couples TRBV6-2 or TRBV6-3 to TRBJ2-7; D is perhaps TRBD2 (9 bases). V was trimmed by 0 bases and J by 2 bases, leaving 20 bases between them. The CDR3 has 18 amino acids. The germline gives CDR1 MNHEY, CDR2 SVGEGT.

This clonotype appeared many times. The V call is TRBV6-1, the J call TRBJ1-1; TRBD1 is a possible D gene (5 bases). V was clipped by 7 bases and J by 1 base, with 10 bases between them. The CDR3 spans 13 residues. Germline lookup yields CDR1 MNHNS and CDR2 SASEGT. The CDR3 nucleotides read TGTGCCAGCACAGGGAGTTGGAACACTGAAGCTTTCTTT. It specifies CASTGSWNTEAFF.

The CDR3 nucleotides read TGTGCCAGCAGCCAGGGGACAGGGAGAGGGGCAACTAATGAAAAACTGTTTTTT. Translating it yields CASSQGTGRGATNEKLFF. The chain links TRBV3-1 to TRBJ1-4; 9 positions match TRBD1. The CDR3 spans 18 residues. Germline CDR1 reads LGHDT; CDR2 reads YNNKEL (reference sequence). Trimming cost V 3 bases and J 0 bases; bases outside gene matches: 8.

This clonotype was detected many times. J is TRBJ1-1 and V is TRBV12-3 or TRBV12-4; TRBD1 matches at 10 bases. V was pared by 5 bases and J by 3 bases, with 3 bases of the junction left unmatched. The CDR3 is 14 residues long. CDR3 nucleotide sequence: TGTGCCAGCAGTCGACAGGGGGCCGACACTGAAGCTTTCTTT. Translation gives CASSRQGADTEAFF.

This clonotype was counted many times. The CDR3 DNA is TGTGCCAGCAGCCGCAGCGGGAGAGGTGATGAGCAGTTCTTC. Translation: CASSRSGRGDEQFF. The chain is built from TRBV3-1 and TRBJ2-1; 8 nucleotides line up with TRBD2. Unmatched junction bases numbered 7, after V lost 4 bases and J lost 8 bases. Germline assignment: CDR1 LGHDT and CDR2 YNNKEL (reference sequence). The CDR3 covers 14 residues.

V and J are TRBV15 and TRBJ2-7, with D tentatively TRBD1 (6 bases). Germline assignment: CDR1 LNHNV and CDR2 YYDKDF (reference sequence). The CDR3 sequence is 13 residues long. Between the trimmed V and J ends, which lost 6 bases and 6 bases, there was a span of 15 bases. CDR3 in DNA: TGTGCCACCAGACAGGGAATATTGGGCGAGCAGTACTTC. Translated: CATRQGILGEQYF.

This clonotype was recorded a few times. The chain links TRBV6-5 to TRBJ2-7; 8 bases fit TRBD1. J lost 1 base, V lost 2 bases, and 10 bases had no gene match. Germline V gene data show CDR1 as MNHEY and CDR2 as SVGAGI. The length of the CDR3 is 17 residues. CDR3 protein: CASSYHRWTGNSYEQYF. DNA of the CDR3: TGTGCCAGCAGTTACCACCGGTGGACAGGGAATTCCTACGAGCAGTACTTC.

This clonotype was seen a few times. The chain recombines TRBV9 with TRBJ1-6; 8 positions agree with TRBD1. The CDR3 covers 16 residues. V lost 4 bases to trimming and J lost 7 bases; unmatched junction nucleotides: 10. Germline CDR1 and CDR2: SGDLS and YYNGEE. CDR3 residues: CASSTTGAVVNSPLHF. The CDR3 bases are TGTGCCAGCAGCACGACAGGGGCGGTCGTAAATTCACCCCTCCACTTT. Filled out from reference TRBV9 and TRBJ1-6, the complete variable domain reads DSGVTQTPKHLITATGQRVTLRCSPRSGDLSVYWYQQSLDQGLQFLIQYYNGEERAKGNILERFSAQQFPDLHSELNLSSLELGDSALYFCASSTTGAVVNSPLHFGNGTRLTVT.

This clonotype was seen many times. Written as DNA, the CDR3 is TGCAGTGCTAGAGATTCGAGGTCCTACAATGAGCAGTTCTTC. Translated, it gives CSARDSRSYNEQFF. The chain is built from TRBV20-1 and TRBJ2-1; D ambiguous. This CDR3 region has 14 residues. The germline V gene encodes CDR1 DFQATT and CDR2 SNEGSKA (reference sequence). Trimming stripped 0 bases from V and 1 base from J, with 7 bases between.